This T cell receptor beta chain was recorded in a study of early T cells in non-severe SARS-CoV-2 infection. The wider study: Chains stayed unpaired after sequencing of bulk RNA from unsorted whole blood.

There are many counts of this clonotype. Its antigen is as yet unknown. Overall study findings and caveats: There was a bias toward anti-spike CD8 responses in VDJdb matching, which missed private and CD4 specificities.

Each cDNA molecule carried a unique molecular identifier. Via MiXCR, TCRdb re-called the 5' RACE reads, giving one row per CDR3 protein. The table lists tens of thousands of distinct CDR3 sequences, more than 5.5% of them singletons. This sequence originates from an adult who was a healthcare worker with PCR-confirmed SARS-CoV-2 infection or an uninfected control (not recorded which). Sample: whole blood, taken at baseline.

CDR3 sequence: CSVGNARSNWNTEAFF. Written as DNA, the CDR3 is TGCAGCGTTGGAAACGCCCGGTCAAACTGGAACACTGAAGCTTTCTTT. This rearrangement joins TRBV29-1 to TRBJ1-1; D remains ambiguous. This CDR3 is built from 16 residues. V was pared by 4 bases and J by 1 base, with 19 bases between. CDR1 is SQVTM, CDR2 ANQGSEA, per germline.